A selection of T cell receptor beta chains follows, all from one sample in a study of T cell responses to AZD1222 COVID-19 vaccine. Using immunoSEQ multiplex PCR, the repertoire was profiled, and TCRdb retains in-frame clones only, with some absent. Of about 140,000 clones listed, roughly 89% are singletons. The sample here was peripheral blood, taken on day 0 of AZD1222 vaccination. The receptors originated from an adult in good health. Both conserved end residues are part of each CDR3.

j_call: TRBJ2-7; v_call: TRBV5-6; cdr3_aa: CASSLGVNLQGYEQYF
j_call: TRBJ2-3; v_call: TRBV9; cdr3_aa: CASSVVASGRGDTQYF
j_call: TRBJ2-2; v_call: TRBV25-1; cdr3_aa: CASSVGTRGSGTGELFF
j_call: TRBJ2-3; v_call: TRBV5-1; cdr3_aa: CASSSGLDSSTDTQYF
j_call: TRBJ2-7; v_call: TRBV18; cdr3_aa: CASSPPSQGSYEQYF
j_call: TRBJ1-2; v_call: TRBV28; cdr3_aa: CASSFRAFYGYTF
j_call: TRBJ2-3; v_call: TRBV3-1/TRBV3-2; cdr3_aa: CASSPQGTDTQYF
j_call: TRBJ1-5; v_call: TRBV6-1; cdr3_aa: CASSEGGLNQPQHF
j_call: TRBJ1-3; v_call: TRBV7-9; cdr3_aa: CASSFSGTDRHTIYF
j_call: TRBJ2-1; v_call: TRBV28; cdr3_aa: CASSDYSYNEQFF
j_call: TRBJ1-2; v_call: TRBV19; cdr3_aa: CASSSYPGQGSYGYTF
j_call: TRBJ1-5; v_call: TRBV27; cdr3_aa: CASSSAGQRNQPQHF
j_call: TRBJ1-3; v_call: TRBV23-1; cdr3_aa: CASSHRGSGKRPGNTIYF
j_call: TRBJ1-1; v_call: TRBV3-1/TRBV3-2; cdr3_aa: CASSQVGGFNTEAFF
j_call: TRBJ2-2; v_call: TRBV27; cdr3_aa: CASSYQGGTGELFF
j_call: TRBJ2-2; v_call: TRBV2; cdr3_aa: CASSDPLTSGRSNTGELFF
j_call: TRBJ2-7; v_call: TRBV4-1; cdr3_aa: CASSQVLGDRYEQYF
j_call: TRBJ2-1; v_call: TRBV10-3; cdr3_aa: CAISVPGPQSEEFF
j_call: TRBJ1-5; v_call: TRBV15; cdr3_aa: CATSRLFDREDQPQHF
j_call: TRBJ2-2; v_call: TRBV15; cdr3_aa: CATSRDIVPLGFTGELFF
j_call: TRBJ1-2; v_call: TRBV4-1; cdr3_aa: CASSQVYGEYYGYTF
j_call: TRBJ1-3; v_call: TRBV10-1; cdr3_aa: CASSPGVNSGNTIYF
j_call: TRBJ2-7; v_call: TRBV15; cdr3_aa: CATSPQSTGYEQYF
j_call: TRBJ1-2; v_call: TRBV28; cdr3_aa: CASSPIDRAGGYTF
j_call: TRBJ2-3; v_call: TRBV18; cdr3_aa: CASSPGTSPFTDTQYF
j_call: TRBJ2-5; v_call: TRBV7-3; cdr3_aa: CASSLIEEAETQYF
j_call: TRBJ2-7; v_call: TRBV13; cdr3_aa: CASSSRTDNYEQYF
j_call: TRBJ2-3; v_call: TRBV7-3; cdr3_aa: CASSLLAGSTDTQYF
j_call: TRBJ2-1; v_call: TRBV6-5; cdr3_aa: CASSYAPYNEQFF
j_call: TRBJ1-6; v_call: TRBV19; cdr3_aa: CASRLGNSPLHF
j_call: TRBJ2-5; v_call: TRBV5-1; cdr3_aa: CASSMGLKRPQYF
j_call: TRBJ2-1; v_call: TRBV15; cdr3_aa: CATSNPLGSSYNEQFF
j_call: TRBJ1-1; v_call: TRBV7-9; cdr3_aa: CASSLDRGTEAFF
j_call: TRBJ1-1; v_call: TRBV7-9; cdr3_aa: CASSPGGGTEAFF
j_call: TRBJ2-5; v_call: TRBV3-1/TRBV3-2; cdr3_aa: CASSPPRTSGRARETQYF
j_call: TRBJ1-4; v_call: TRBV18; cdr3_aa: CASSTSPATNEKLFF
j_call: TRBJ2-3; v_call: TRBV11-3; cdr3_aa: CASSLSGRRVAGGNTDTQYF
j_call: TRBJ2-2; v_call: TRBV7-2; cdr3_aa: CASSLSSGTRRTGELFF
j_call: TRBJ1-2; v_call: TRBV5-1; cdr3_aa: CASSRDRGSNGYTF
j_call: TRBJ2-7; v_call: TRBV18; cdr3_aa: CASSPPLPGHSTLEQYF
j_call: TRBJ1-1; v_call: TRBV6-5; cdr3_aa: CASSFIQGWGNTEAFF
j_call: TRBJ2-2; v_call: TRBV30; cdr3_aa: CAWSLINTGELFF
j_call: TRBJ1-1; v_call: TRBV28; cdr3_aa: CASPDRYPEAFF
j_call: TRBJ2-1; v_call: TRBV18; cdr3_aa: CASSRAAGLNVNEQFF
j_call: TRBJ1-5; v_call: TRBV28; cdr3_aa: CASSREVSNQPQHF
j_call: TRBJ1-2; v_call: TRBV12-3/TRBV12-4; cdr3_aa: CASNPTGNYGYTF
j_call: TRBJ1-5; v_call: TRBV30; cdr3_aa: CAWSGGFNQPQHF
j_call: TRBJ1-3; v_call: TRBV7-9; cdr3_aa: CASSGAPGNTIYF
j_call: TRBJ1-1; v_call: TRBV19; cdr3_aa: CASSSRRGRNTEAFF
j_call: TRBJ2-2; v_call: TRBV5-4; cdr3_aa: CASSLGGQGLTGELFF
j_call: TRBJ1-2; v_call: TRBV5-1; cdr3_aa: CASSILWRTVPNYGYTF